This T cell receptor beta chain was identified during a study of OX40 agonist ivuxolimab in advanced cancers. This table comes from immunoSEQ multiplex PCR, and its TCRdb copy is limited to in-frame clones, with some not included. The top ten clones hold 11% of a sample with about 44,000 clones, about 94% of them seen once. A word on this clone: What it binds is unknown.

The CDR3 extends over 12 amino acids. The V end was cut by 6 bases, the J end by 5 bases, with 11 bases between. Findings of the study overall: The study did not work out the antigen specificity of the expanded peripheral T cells.

The receptor comes from an adult with an advanced solid tumor such as melanoma, head and neck, liver or kidney cancer. The chain employs TRBV5-3 and TRBJ2-5; D remains ambiguous. TRBV5-3 is designated an ORF whose function remains uncertain. This specimen consisted of CD4+ or CD8+ T cells sorted from blood, obtained in a trial of the OX40 agonist ivuxolimab. The CDR3 DNA sequence: TGTGCCAGAAATATAGGGTACGAGACCCAGTACTTC. Translation: CARNIGYETQYF.